One T cell receptor beta chain is described in this entry. The antigen is undetermined. The data stem from a study of identical twins. Unique molecular identifiers were present on the cDNA, which also gained a universal primer site by template switching. TCRdb ran MiXCR on the 5' RACE reads and lists one entry per CDR3 protein. The sample records more than 1.5 million distinct CDR3 sequences, about 30% being singletons. Study conclusions and caveats: A partial confounding effect on zero-insertion analyses could come from invariant MAIT and iNKT cells.

The TCR sequence derives from a newborn girl in good health. Sequencing was carried out using cord blood.

The CDR3 spells CSARVDRVSNQPQHF. For the CDR3, the DNA is TGCAGTGCTAGAGTTGACAGGGTGAGCAATCAGCCCCAGCATTTT. The J gene is TRBJ1-5, the V gene TRBV20-1; the match to TRBD1 covers 7 bases. CDR1 and CDR2 (germline): DFQATT, SNEGSKA (reference sequence). The CDR3 has 15 amino acids. The V and J ends lost 1 base and 1 base, in that order; junction bases with no gene match: 4.